This T cell receptor (beta chain) was identified in a study of blood T cell repertoires in COVID-19. For the study at large: Whether acute or convalescent, the COVID-19 samples came from the United States, Italy and Spain.

The V and J ends lost 2 bases and 1 base respectively, with 6 bases between them. Germline CDR1 SGHTS, CDR2 YDEGEE. The CDR3 consists of 14 residues. Participant-given clinical history determined each cohort assignment. Only in-frame clones appear in the TCRdb table, and some are missing; sequencing was by immunoSEQ multiplex PCR. Of some 100,000 clones in the sample, 65% to 90% were seen once. The chain joins TRBV5-8 to TRBJ2-2; D remains unclear. The sequencing input was PBMCs or T cells enriched from blood (not recorded which). The receptor comes from a woman between 50 and 59 years old who had recovered from COVID-19. CDR3 coding DNA: TGTGCCAGCAGCTTCTTACTGAACACCGGGGAGCTGTTTTTT. Amino acids: CASSFLLNTGELFF. Drawing the rest from reference TRBV5-8 and TRBJ2-2, the complete variable domain is EAGVTQSPTHLIKTRGQQATLRCSPISGHTSVYWYQQALGLGLQFLLWYDEGEERNRGNFPPRFSGRQFPNYSSELNVNALELEDSALYLCASSFLLNTGELFFGEGSRLTVL.